This TCR beta chain derives from a study of T cell responses to AZD1222 COVID-19 vaccine. General study points: Only a handful of AZD1222 recipients, several in all, had baseline seropositivity.

This CDR3 contains 15 residues. The germline gives CDR1 LNHDA, CDR2 SQIVND (reference sequence). Trimming took off 3 bases at V and 2 bases at J, with 11 bases between the two ends. Some clones are missing from TCRdb's copy, which holds only in-frame ones; the method was immunoSEQ multiplex PCR. The sample lists approximately 180,000 clones, about 91% seen once, with approximately 7.7% in the top ten. As for this clone: Its antigen is not known.

The chain joins TRBV19 to TRBJ1-3; D uncertain. Sequenced material: peripheral blood, taken on day 0 of AZD1222 vaccination. This sequence was found in an adult in good health. CDR3: CASSIAGYAGNTIYF. CDR3 bases: TGTGCCAGTAGTATCGCCGGATACGCTGGAAACACCATATATTTT.